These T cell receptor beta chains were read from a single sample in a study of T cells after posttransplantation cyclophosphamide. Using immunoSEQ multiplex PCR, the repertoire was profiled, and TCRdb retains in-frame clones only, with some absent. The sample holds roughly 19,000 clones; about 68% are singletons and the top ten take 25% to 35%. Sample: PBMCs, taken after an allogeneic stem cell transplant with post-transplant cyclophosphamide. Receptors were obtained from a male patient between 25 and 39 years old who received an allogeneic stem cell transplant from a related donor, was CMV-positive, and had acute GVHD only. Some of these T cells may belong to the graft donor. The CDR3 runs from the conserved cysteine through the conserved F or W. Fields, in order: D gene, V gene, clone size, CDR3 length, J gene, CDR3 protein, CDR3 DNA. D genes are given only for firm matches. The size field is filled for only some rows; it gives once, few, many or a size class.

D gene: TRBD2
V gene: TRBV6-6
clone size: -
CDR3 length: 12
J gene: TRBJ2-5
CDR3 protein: CASGTGGETQYF
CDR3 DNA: TGTGCCAGCGGGACGGGAGGGGAGACCCAGTACTTC

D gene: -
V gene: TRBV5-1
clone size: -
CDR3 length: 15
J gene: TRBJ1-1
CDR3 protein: CASSLGGGEGTEAFF
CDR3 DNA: TGCGCCAGCAGCTTGGGGGGGGGCGAAGGCACTGAAGCTTTCTTT

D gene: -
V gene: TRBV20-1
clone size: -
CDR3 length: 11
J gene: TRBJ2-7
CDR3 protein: CSPGGTYEQYF
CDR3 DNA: TGCAGTCCGGGGGGCACCTACGAGCAGTACTTC

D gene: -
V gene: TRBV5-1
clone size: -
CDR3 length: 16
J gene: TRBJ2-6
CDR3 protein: CASSIGQTSGANVLTF
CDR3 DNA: TGCGCCAGCAGCATCGGACAGACCTCTGGGGCCAACGTCCTGACTTTC

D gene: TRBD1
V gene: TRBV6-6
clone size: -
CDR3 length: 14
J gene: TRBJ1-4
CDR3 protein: CASSQKGAWEKLFF
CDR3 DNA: TGTGCCAGCAGTCAGAAGGGGGCTTGGGAAAAACTGTTTTTT

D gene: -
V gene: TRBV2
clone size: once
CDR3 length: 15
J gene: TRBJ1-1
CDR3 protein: CASSEGGRGNTEAFF
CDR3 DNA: TGTGCCAGCAGTGAGGGGGGGAGAGGTAATACTGAAGCTTTCTTT

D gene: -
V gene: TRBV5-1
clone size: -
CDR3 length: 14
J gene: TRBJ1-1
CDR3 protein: CASSLEGRGTEAFF
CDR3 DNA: TGCGCCAGCAGCTTGGAGGGGCGCGGCACTGAAGCTTTCTTT

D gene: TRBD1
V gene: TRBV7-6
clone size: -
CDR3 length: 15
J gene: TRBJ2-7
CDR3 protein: CASSLGYSTGGEQYF
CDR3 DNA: TGTGCCAGCAGCTTGGGTTACTCGACAGGGGGAGAGCAGTACTTC

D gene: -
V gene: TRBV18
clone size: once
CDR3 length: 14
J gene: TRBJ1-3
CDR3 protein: CASYDSSSGNTIYF
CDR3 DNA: TGTGCCAGTTATGACAGCAGCTCTGGAAACACCATATATTTT

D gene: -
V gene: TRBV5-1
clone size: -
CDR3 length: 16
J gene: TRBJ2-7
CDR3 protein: CASSQGSGTLDYEQYF
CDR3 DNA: TGCGCCAGCAGTCAAGGGAGCGGGACACTGGATTACGAGCAGTACTTC

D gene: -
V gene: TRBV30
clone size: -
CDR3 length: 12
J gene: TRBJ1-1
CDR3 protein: CAWSPPGGGAFF
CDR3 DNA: TGTGCCTGGAGTCCACCGGGGGGTGGGGCTTTCTTT

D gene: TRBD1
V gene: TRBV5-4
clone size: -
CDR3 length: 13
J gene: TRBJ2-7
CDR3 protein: CASRQGMRSQQYF
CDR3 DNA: TGTGCCAGCAGACAGGGGATGAGAAGCCAGCAGTACTTC

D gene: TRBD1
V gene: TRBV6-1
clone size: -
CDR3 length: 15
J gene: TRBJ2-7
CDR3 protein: CASSEVTGIGYEQYF
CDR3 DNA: TGTGCCAGCAGTGAGGTGACAGGGATCGGCTACGAGCAGTACTTC

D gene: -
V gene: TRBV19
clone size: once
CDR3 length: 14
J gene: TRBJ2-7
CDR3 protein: CASSQSGHSYEQYF
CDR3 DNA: TGTGCCAGTAGTCAATCGGGACACAGTTACGAGCAGTACTTC

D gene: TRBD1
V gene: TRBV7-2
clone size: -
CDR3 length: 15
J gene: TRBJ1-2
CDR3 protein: CASSTPTGYRNGYTF
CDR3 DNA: TGTGCCAGCAGCACCCCGACAGGGTATAGGAATGGCTACACCTTC

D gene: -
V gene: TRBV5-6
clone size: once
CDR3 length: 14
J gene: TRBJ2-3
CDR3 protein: CASSLAGSTDTQYF
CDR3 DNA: TGTGCCAGCAGCTTGGCAGGTAGCACAGATACGCAGTATTTT

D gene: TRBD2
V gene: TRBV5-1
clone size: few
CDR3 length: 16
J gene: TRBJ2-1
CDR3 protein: CASSPAAGGSLNEQFF
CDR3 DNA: TGCGCCAGCAGCCCCGCAGCGGGGGGCTCCCTAAATGAGCAGTTCTTC

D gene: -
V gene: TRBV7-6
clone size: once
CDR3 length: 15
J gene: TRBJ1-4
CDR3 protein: CASSPVAALNEKLFF
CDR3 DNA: TGTGCCAGCAGCCCCGTGGCAGCGTTAAATGAAAAACTGTTTTTT

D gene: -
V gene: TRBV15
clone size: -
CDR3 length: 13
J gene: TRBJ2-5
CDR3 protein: CATSRDSQETQYF
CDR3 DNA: TGTGCCACCAGCAGAGACAGCCAAGAGACCCAGTACTTC

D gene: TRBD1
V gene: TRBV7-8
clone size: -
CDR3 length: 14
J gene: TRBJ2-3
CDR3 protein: CASSTTGVADTQYF
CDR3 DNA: TGTGCCAGCAGCACGACAGGGGTGGCAGATACGCAGTATTTT

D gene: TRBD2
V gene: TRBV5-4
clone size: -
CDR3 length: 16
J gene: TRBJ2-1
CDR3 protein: CASSLDGTSGYNEQFF
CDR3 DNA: TGTGCCAGCAGCTTGGATGGGACTAGCGGCTACAATGAGCAGTTCTTC

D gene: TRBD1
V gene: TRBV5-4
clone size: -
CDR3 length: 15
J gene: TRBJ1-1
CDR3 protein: CASSLADRPNTEAFF
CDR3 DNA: TGTGCCAGCAGCTTGGCGGACAGGCCAAACACTGAAGCTTTCTTT

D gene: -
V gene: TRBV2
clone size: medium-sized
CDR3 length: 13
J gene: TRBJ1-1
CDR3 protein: CASRGPVESGAFF
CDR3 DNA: TGTGCCAGCAGGGGGCCAGTCGAGTCAGGAGCTTTCTTT

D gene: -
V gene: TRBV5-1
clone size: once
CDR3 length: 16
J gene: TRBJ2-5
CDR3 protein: CASSTGAGGSQETQYF
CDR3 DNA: TGCGCCAGCAGCACAGGGGCGGGGGGCAGCCAAGAGACCCAGTACTTC

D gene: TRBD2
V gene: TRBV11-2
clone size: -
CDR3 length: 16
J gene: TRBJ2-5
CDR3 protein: CASSLFTWTSGETQYF
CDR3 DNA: TGTGCCAGCAGCTTATTTACCTGGACTAGCGGAGAGACCCAGTACTTC

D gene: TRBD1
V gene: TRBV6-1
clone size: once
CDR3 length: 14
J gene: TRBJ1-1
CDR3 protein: CASSDSRTGWGAFF
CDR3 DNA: TGTGCCAGCAGTGATTCCAGGACAGGGTGGGGAGCTTTCTTT

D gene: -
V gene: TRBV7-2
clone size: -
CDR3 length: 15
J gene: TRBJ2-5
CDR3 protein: CASTPDTGMGKTQYF
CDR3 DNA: TGTGCCAGCACCCCAGACACGGGGATGGGAAAGACCCAGTACTTC

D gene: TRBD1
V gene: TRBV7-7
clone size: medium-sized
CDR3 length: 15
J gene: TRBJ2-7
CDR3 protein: CASSYGQGDTYEQYF
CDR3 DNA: TGTGCCAGCAGCTATGGACAGGGAGACACCTACGAGCAGTACTTC

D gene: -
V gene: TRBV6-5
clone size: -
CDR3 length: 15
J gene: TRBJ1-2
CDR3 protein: CASTKSSAGVRGYTF
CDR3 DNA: TGTGCCAGCACTAAGTCCTCTGCAGGGGTGAGGGGCTACACCTTC

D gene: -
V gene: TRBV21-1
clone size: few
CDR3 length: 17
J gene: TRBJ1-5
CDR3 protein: CASSKAGTASSNQPQHF
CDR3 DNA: TGTGCCAGCAGCAAAGCCGGGACAGCCTCTAGCAATCAGCCCCAGCATTTT

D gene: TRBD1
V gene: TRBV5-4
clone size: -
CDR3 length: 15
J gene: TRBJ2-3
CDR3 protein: CASSLVGGRTDTQYF
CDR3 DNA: TGTGCCAGCAGCTTGGTAGGGGGCCGGACAGATACGCAGTATTTT

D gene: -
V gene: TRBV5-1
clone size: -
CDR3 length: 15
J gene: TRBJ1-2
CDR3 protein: CASSLWAVRTNGYTF
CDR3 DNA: TGCGCCAGCAGCTTGTGGGCAGTTCGTACGAATGGCTACACCTTC

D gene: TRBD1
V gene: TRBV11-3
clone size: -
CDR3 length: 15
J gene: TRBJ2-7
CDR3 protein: CASSLGLQGANEQYF
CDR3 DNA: TGTGCCAGCAGCTTAGGATTACAGGGGGCCAACGAGCAGTACTTC

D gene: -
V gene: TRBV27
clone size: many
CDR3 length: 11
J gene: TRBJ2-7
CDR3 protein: CASSAGGEQYF
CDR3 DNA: TGTGCCAGCAGTGCCGGGGGCGAGCAGTACTTC

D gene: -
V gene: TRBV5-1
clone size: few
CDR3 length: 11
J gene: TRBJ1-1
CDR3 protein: CASKGETEAFF
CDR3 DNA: TGCGCCAGCAAGGGAGAAACTGAAGCTTTCTTT

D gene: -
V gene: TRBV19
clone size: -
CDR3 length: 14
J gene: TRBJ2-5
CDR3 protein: CATSIYGVKETQYF
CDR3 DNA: TGTGCCACCTCTATTTACGGAGTGAAAGAGACCCAGTACTTC

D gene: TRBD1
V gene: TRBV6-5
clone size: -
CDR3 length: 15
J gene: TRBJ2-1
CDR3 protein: CASSLTGTGGYEQFF
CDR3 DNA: TGTGCCAGCAGTCTCACCGGGACAGGGGGCTATGAGCAGTTCTTC

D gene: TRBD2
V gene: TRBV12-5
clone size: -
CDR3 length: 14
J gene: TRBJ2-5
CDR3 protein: CASGVGGGRETQYF
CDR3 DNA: TGTGCTAGTGGTGTTGGGGGGGGTAGGGAGACCCAGTACTTC

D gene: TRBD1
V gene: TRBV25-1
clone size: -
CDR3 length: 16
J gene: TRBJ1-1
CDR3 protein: CASRGRGSSVNTEAFF
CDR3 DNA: TGTGCCAGCAGGGGCAGGGGGAGCTCCGTGAACACTGAAGCTTTCTTT

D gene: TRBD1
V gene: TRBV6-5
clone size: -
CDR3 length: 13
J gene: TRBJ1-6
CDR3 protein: CASRDRGHSPLHF
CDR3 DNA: TGTGCCAGCAGAGACAGGGGTCATTCACCCCTCCACTTT

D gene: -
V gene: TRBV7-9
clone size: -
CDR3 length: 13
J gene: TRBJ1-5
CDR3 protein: CASSPDTDQPQHF
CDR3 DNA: TGTGCCAGCAGTCCAGATACAGATCAGCCCCAGCATTTT

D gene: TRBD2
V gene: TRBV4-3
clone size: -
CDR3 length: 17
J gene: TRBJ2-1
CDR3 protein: CASSRSAAGVRDNEQFF
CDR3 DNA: TGCGCCAGCAGCCGATCGGCTGCGGGGGTAAGGGATAATGAGCAGTTCTTC

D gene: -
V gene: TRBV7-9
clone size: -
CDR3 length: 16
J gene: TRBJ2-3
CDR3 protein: CASSLSRDKHTDTQYF
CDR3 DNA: TGTGCCAGCAGCTTAAGCCGGGATAAACACACAGATACGCAGTATTTT

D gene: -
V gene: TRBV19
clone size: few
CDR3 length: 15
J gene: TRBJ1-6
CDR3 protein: CASSSRHSYNSPLHF
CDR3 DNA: TGTGCCAGTAGCTCAAGACACTCCTATAATTCACCCCTCCACTTT

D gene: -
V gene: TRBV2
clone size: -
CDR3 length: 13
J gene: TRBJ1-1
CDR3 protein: CASSDHLNTEAFF
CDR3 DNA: TGTGCCAGCAGTGATCACTTGAACACTGAAGCTTTCTTT

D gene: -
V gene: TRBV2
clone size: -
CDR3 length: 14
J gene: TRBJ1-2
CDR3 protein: CASSGQLINYGYTF
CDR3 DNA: TGTGCCAGCTCCGGACAGCTAATCAACTATGGCTACACCTTC

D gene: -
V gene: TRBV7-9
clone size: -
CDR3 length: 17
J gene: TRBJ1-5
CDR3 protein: CASSPGMGTHPDQPQHF
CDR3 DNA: TGTGCCAGCAGCCCAGGGATGGGGACACACCCGGACCAGCCCCAGCATTTT

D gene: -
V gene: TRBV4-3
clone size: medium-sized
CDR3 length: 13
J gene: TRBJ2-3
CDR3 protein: CASSHLGADTQYF
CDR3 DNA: TGCGCCAGCAGCCATTTGGGAGCAGATACGCAGTATTTT

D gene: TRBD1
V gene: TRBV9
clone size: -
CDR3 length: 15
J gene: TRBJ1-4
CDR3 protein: CASSVALGTGQELFF
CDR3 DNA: TGTGCCAGCAGCGTAGCCCTGGGGACAGGGCAAGAACTGTTTTTT

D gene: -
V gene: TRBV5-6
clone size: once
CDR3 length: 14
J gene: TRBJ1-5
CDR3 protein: CASSLGLGAQPQHF
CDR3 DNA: TGTGCCAGCAGCTTGGGTTTGGGGGCCCAGCCCCAGCATTTT

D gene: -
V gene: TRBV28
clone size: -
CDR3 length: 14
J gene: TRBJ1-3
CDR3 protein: CASSLPSSGNTIYF
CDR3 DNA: TGTGCCAGCAGTTTGCCCAGCTCTGGAAACACCATATATTTT

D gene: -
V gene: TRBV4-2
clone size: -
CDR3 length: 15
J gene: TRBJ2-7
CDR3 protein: CASSPNLGGSYEQYF
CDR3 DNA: TGTGCCAGCAGCCCTAACCTTGGCGGTTCCTACGAGCAGTACTTC